The next 29 T cell receptor beta chains were all read from a single sample in a study of lymphopenia after photon versus proton radiotherapy (dated by TCRdb to between 2018 and 2020). Receptor libraries were prepared by the immunoSEQ multiplex PCR assay. Not all clones reach the TCRdb copy of this immuneACCESS table, which keeps in-frame sequences only. Checked studies attribute under half of the gap to unresolved V genes and leave the rest unexplained. The sample contains some 3,000 clones, about 94% of them found a single time. The leading ten clones occupy under 2% of the sample. The sequences come from peripheral blood, collected from a patient treated with photon-based radiotherapy. The origin of the receptors is a woman aged 70 to 79 with pancreatic cancer.

This chain uses TRBV5-1 with TRBJ1-5; D not certain. Germline assignment: CDR1 SGHRS and CDR2 YFSETQ. This CDR3 spans 15 amino acids. V shed 1 base and J shed 2 bases, with 10 bases lying between them. The CDR3 nucleotides are TGCGCCAGCAGCTTGAGCGGGCAGGGCAATCAGCCCCAGCATTTT. Protein sequence: CASSLSGQGNQPQHF. Based on the CDR3 plus reference TRBV5-1 and TRBJ1-5, the full variable domain is KAGVTQTPRYLIKTRGQQVTLSCSPISGHRSVSWYQQTPGQGLQFLFEYFSETQRNKGNFPGRFSGRQFSNSRSEMNVSTLELGDSALYLCASSLSGQGNQPQHFGDGTRLSIL.

The chain carries TRBV28 and TRBJ2-4; D ambiguous. The CDR3 length is 14 residues. V lost 2 bases, J lost 4 bases, and 9 bases lay in between. Germline V gene lookup returns CDR1 MDHEN and CDR2 SYDVKM. CDR3 nucleotides: TGTGCCAGCAGTTTAGGACGACGGAAAAACATTCAGTACTTC. Translation gives CASSLGRRKNIQYF.

The rearrangement links TRBV6-1 to TRBJ1-4; D ambiguous. Germline V gives CDR1 MNHNS, CDR2 SASEGT. The CDR3 is 16 amino acids. V was shortened by 3 bases and J by 4 bases, with 15 bases between the two germline ends. CDR3 DNA: TGTGCCAGCAGTGATAGCGTTAACGGCTTTAATGAAAAACTGTTTTTT. Translated, it gives CASSDSVNGFNEKLFF.

The chain links TRBV6-1 to TRBJ2-2; D call uncertain. V lost 5 bases, J lost 4 bases, and 5 bases lay in between. The CDR3 has 12 residues. The V gene's germline CDR1 is MNHNS and CDR2 SASEGT. DNA of the CDR3: TGTGCCAGCAGTCCTTCCACCGGGGAGCTGTTTTTT. Translating it yields CASSPSTGELFF.

This clone was seen only once. The J gene is TRBJ1-2, the V gene TRBV11-1; possibly TRBD1 for D (5 bases). This CDR3 has 16 amino acids. Germline values: CDR1 SGHAT, CDR2 FQDESV (reference sequence). Trimming removed 0 bases from V and 2 bases from J, with 13 bases in between. In DNA, the CDR3 is TGTGCCAGCAGCTTAGCCGGTGAAGGGGCGAACTATGGCTACACCTTC. This encodes CASSLAGEGANYGYTF.

This sequence joins TRBV5-1 and TRBJ2-7; the match to TRBD1 covers 9 bases. Germline trimming cut 2 bases from V and 1 base from J; bases unmatched to any gene: 4. Germline lookup yields CDR1 SGHRS and CDR2 YFSETQ. The CDR3 runs to 15 residues. The CDR3 nucleotides are TGCGCCAGCAGCTTAGGGACAGGGCCATCCTACGAGCAGTACTTC. It encodes CASSLGTGPSYEQYF.

V gene TRBV2 combines with J gene TRBJ2-3; 8 bases are a match to TRBD2. The CDR3 loop spans 16 amino acids. With V trimmed by 3 bases and J by 4 bases, 9 bases remained unmatched. The germline gives CDR1 SNHLY, CDR2 FYNNEI. CDR3 amino acids: CASSDASGRAADTQYF. DNA for the CDR3: TGTGCCAGCAGTGATGCCAGCGGGAGAGCGGCAGATACGCAGTATTTT.

The CDR3 loop is CASSQDRGAGVTDTQYF. The CDR3 DNA sequence: TGTGCCAGCAGCCAAGATAGGGGGGCAGGAGTCACAGATACGCAGTATTTT. The chain carries TRBV4-2 and TRBJ2-3, with D perhaps given as TRBD1 or TRBD2 (6 bases each). Trimming took 0 bases from V and 2 from J, leaving 15 bases between them. CDR1 LGHNA and CDR2 YNFKEQ come from the germline V gene. This CDR3 has 17 residues.

This clone was found once. The chain links TRBV28 to TRBJ2-5; tentatively, D is TRBD2 (5 bases). V lost 3 bases, J lost 4 bases, and 18 bases lay in between. The CDR3 sequence is 16 residues long. The germline CDR1 and CDR2 sequences are MDHEN and SYDVKM. The CDR3 nucleotides are TGTGCCAGCAGTTTGCGAGGGAGCCTGTGGAGAGAGACCCAGTACTTC. It is translated as CASSLRGSLWRETQYF.

CDR3 bases: TGTGCCAGCAGCCCAATGGGACTAGTCGCATACGAGCAGTACTTC. It codes for CASSPMGLVAYEQYF. The chain has TRBV11-2 and TRBJ2-7; 8 bases are shared with TRBD2. Germline assignment: CDR1 SGHAT and CDR2 FQNNGV. The CDR3 runs to 15 residues. V lost 5 bases and J lost 4; bases outside the gene matches: 10.

This clone has more than one count but fewer than ten. The chain combines TRBV27 with TRBJ2-1; 13 bases agree with TRBD2. The CDR3 covers 17 residues. Germline CDR1 reads MNHEY; CDR2 reads SMNVEV (reference sequence). Trimming removed 3 bases from V and 6 bases from J; junction bases left unmatched: 8. CDR3 loop: CASSFPSGTSGVNEQFF. CDR3 coding DNA: TGTGCCAGCAGTTTCCCGTCCGGGACTAGCGGGGTCAATGAGCAGTTCTTC.

The chain carries TRBV19 and TRBJ2-2; D is ambiguous. Germline-derived CDR1 and CDR2 are LNHDA and SQIVND (reference sequence). V dropped 2 bases and J dropped 6 bases, with 13 bases sitting between them. This CDR3 contains 15 residues. The CDR3 sequence is CASSIKVGHPGELFF. The CDR3 coding sequence is TGTGCCAGTAGTATAAAAGTAGGGCACCCCGGGGAGCTGTTTTTT.

This clone has just one count. This rearrangement joins TRBV4-3 to TRBJ2-7; D is uncertain. Germline V lookup: CDR1 LGHNA, CDR2 YSLEER. The CDR3 loop spans 16 amino acids. V lost 1 base to trimming and J lost 5 bases, with 18 bases between them. The CDR3: CASSQATGSSKNEQYF. In DNA, the CDR3 is TGCGCCAGCAGCCAAGCCACCGGGTCCTCGAAGAACGAGCAGTACTTC.

The V call is TRBV18, the J call TRBJ2-5; 7 bases are a match to TRBD2. Unmatched junction bases numbered 6, after V lost 1 base and J lost 4 bases. There are 15 residues in the CDR3. From germline, CDR1 is KGHSH and CDR2 LQKENI. As DNA, the CDR3 is TGTGCCAGCTCACCACGGGACTACGGGGTAGAGACCCAGTACTTC. Protein: CASSPRDYGVETQYF.

This chain connects TRBV5-4 to TRBJ2-5; TRBD2 aligns across 11 bases. The CDR3 is 13 amino acids. The J segment lost 5 bases and the V segment lost 8 bases, leaving 5 bases of the junction unmatched. Germline-derived CDR1 and CDR2 are SGHNT and YYREEE (reference sequence). The DNA of the CDR3 is TGTGCCAGTCGATTAGCGGGAGGGGAGACCCAGTACTTC. As protein: CASRLAGGETQYF.

V gene TRBV15 combines with J gene TRBJ1-2, with D hard to call. Trimming stripped 4 bases from V and 8 bases from J, with 17 bases between. The CDR3 sequence is 14 residues long. Per germline, CDR1 LNHNV and CDR2 YYDKDF (reference sequence). For the CDR3, the DNA is TGTGCCACCAGCAAGACGGACCGACGTGGGGGCTACACCTTC. Its translation is CATSKTDRRGGYTF.

To note about this clone: Its ends do not fully match the called genes, so a read error is possible. The chain employs TRBV15 and TRBJ1-3; a possible D gene is TRBD1 (5 bases). CDR1 and CDR2 from the germline V gene are LNHNV and YYDKDF (reference sequence). The CDR3 has 14 amino acids. CDR3 sequence (DNA): TGTGCCATCAGCAGACAGCAAACTGGAAACACCATATATTTT. This gives the protein CAISRQQTGNTIYF. The variable domain in full, completed from reference TRBV15 and TRBJ1-3, reads DAMVIQNPRYQVTQFGKPVTLSCSQTLNHNVMYWYQQKSSQAPKLLFHYYDKDFNNEADTPDNFQSRRPNTSFCFLDIRSPGLGDTAMYLCAISRQQTGNTIYFGEGSWLTVV.

The chain's CDR3 is CASSSGDVLAYEQYF. The CDR3 DNA sequence: TGTGCCAGCAGTTCCGGGGATGTTTTGGCCTACGAGCAGTACTTC. The chain carries TRBV28 and TRBJ2-7; D possibly corresponds to TRBD2 (5 bases). V was trimmed by 4 bases and J by 2 bases, leaving 15 bases between them. The CDR3 has 15 amino acids. The germline V gene has CDR1 MDHEN and CDR2 SYDVKM.

This chain joins TRBV28 and TRBJ1-4; TRBD1 agrees at 7 bases. The CDR3 extends over 13 amino acids. The trim removed 10 bases at V and 6 bases at J, leaving 8 bases unmatched. Germline V gene lookup returns CDR1 MDHEN and CDR2 SYDVKM. This chain's CDR3 is CATTTGLYEKLFF. CDR3 sequence (DNA): TGTGCCACGACGACAGGGCTGTATGAAAAACTGTTTTTT.

V and J are TRBV11-2 and TRBJ1-1, with no clear D. V dropped 5 bases and J dropped 7 bases, with 11 bases sitting between them. CDR3 length: 12 amino acids. Germline CDR1 SGHAT, CDR2 FQNNGV. DNA for the CDR3: TGTGCCAGCAGCAGGGAAAGAGTTGAAGCTTTCTTT. As protein: CASSRERVEAFF. Based on the CDR3 plus reference TRBV11-2 and TRBJ1-1, the full variable domain is EAGVAQSPRYKIIEKRQSVAFWCNPISGHATLYWYQQILGQGPKLLIQFQNNGVVDDSQLPKDRFSAERLKGVDSTLKIQPAKLEDSAVYLCASSRERVEAFFGQGTRLTVV.

This clone has just one count. The chain links TRBV4-1 to TRBJ2-3, with 7 bases lining up with TRBD2. V trimming: 1 base; J trimming: 5 bases; junction bases outside the gene matches: 18. The CDR3 runs 19 residues. Germline V gives CDR1 MGHRA, CDR2 YSYEKL. The CDR3 sequence: CASSQALATGGSWVDTQYF. The CDR3 coding sequence is TGCGCCAGCAGCCAAGCCCTTGCTACGGGAGGTAGCTGGGTAGATACGCAGTATTTT.

V usage is TRBV5-6 and J usage is TRBJ1-3; D is unresolved. The germline CDR1 and CDR2 sequences are SGHDT and YYEEEE. The CDR3 extends over 14 amino acids. Trimming removed 0 bases from V and 0 bases from J, with 4 bases in between. DNA for the CDR3: TGTGCCAGCAGCTTGGCGCTCTCTGGAAACACCATATATTTT. Amino acid sequence: CASSLALSGNTIYF.

The chain couples TRBV12-5 to TRBJ1-5; 9 bases are shared with TRBD1. The germline V gene encodes CDR1 LGHNT and CDR2 FRNRAP. The ends lost 6 bases at V and 4 bases at J; junction bases unmatched: 7. The CDR3 runs to 15 residues. As DNA, the CDR3 is TGTGCTAGTGGGCTTACAGGGGGCGAGAATCAGCCCCAGCATTTT. Translation: CASGLTGGENQPQHF.

The chain recombines TRBV7-6 with TRBJ2-5; the match to TRBD1 covers 7 bases. Unmatched junction bases numbered 8, after V lost 5 bases and J lost 5 bases. The germline V gene has CDR1 SGHVS and CDR2 FNYEAQ. The CDR3 sequence is 14 residues long. The CDR3, as DNA: TGTGCCAGCAGCATCGGGACAGCCGCGGAGACCCAGTACTTC. It codes for CASSIGTAAETQYF.

V and J are TRBV5-1 and TRBJ2-7, with 7 nucleotides matching TRBD1. Germline V gives CDR1 SGHRS, CDR2 YFSETQ. The CDR3 is 14 amino acids. J was trimmed by 0 bases and V by 5 bases; bases with no gene match: 5. Here the CDR3 reads CASRTDRFSYEQYF. CDR3 DNA sequence: TGCGCCAGCAGAACGGACAGGTTCTCCTACGAGCAGTACTTC.

The chain recombines TRBV6-1 with TRBJ1-5; TRBD1 might be the D (6 bases). V was trimmed by 1 base and J by 4 bases, leaving 11 bases between them. The germline gives CDR1 MNHNS, CDR2 SASEGT. The CDR3 totals 15 residues. The chain's CDR3 is CASSEGGGPNQPQHF. The CDR3 DNA reads TGTGCCAGCAGTGAAGGTGGGGGGCCTAATCAGCCCCAGCATTTT.

The V gene is TRBV15, the J gene TRBJ2-4, with D possibly being TRBD1 (6 bases). The length of the CDR3 is 14 residues. Germline assignment: CDR1 LNHNV and CDR2 YYDKDF (reference sequence). The V end was cut by 6 bases, the J end by 5 bases, with 14 bases between. CDR3 region: CATRQTPGENIQYF. The DNA of the CDR3 is TGTGCCACCAGACAGACACCAGGGGAAAACATTCAGTACTTC.

The chain is built from TRBV7-8 and TRBJ2-7; D might be TRBD2 (6 bases). The V and J ends lost 3 bases and 6 bases respectively, with 21 bases between them. Germline V gene lookup returns CDR1 SGHVS and CDR2 FQNEAQ. This CDR3 is built from 16 residues. The CDR3 reads CASSFRRDRAHSEQYF. CDR3 DNA sequence: TGTGCCAGCAGCTTCAGGAGGGATCGAGCTCATAGCGAGCAGTACTTC.

The V call is TRBV7-9, the J call TRBJ1-1; D is uncertain. The germline V and J ends were trimmed by 3 bases and 2 bases, with 7 bases remaining between them. CDR3 length equals 13 residues. Germline V lookup: CDR1 SEHNR, CDR2 FQNEAQ (reference sequence). CDR3 in DNA: TGTGCCAGCAGCTTTACGGGAAACACTGAAGCTTTCTTT. This encodes CASSFTGNTEAFF.